This is a list of T cell receptor beta chains from one sample in a study of T cell responses to AZD1222 COVID-19 vaccine. Using immunoSEQ multiplex PCR, the repertoire was profiled, and TCRdb retains in-frame clones only, with some absent. Here the sample spans 95,000 to 150,000 clones, about 90% being singletons. The sample here was peripheral blood, taken 28 days after the second AZD1222 dose. Every receptor here comes from an adult who received the AZD1222 COVID-19 vaccine. CDR3s include the opening cysteine and the closing phenylalanine or tryptophan. A D gene is named only where the DNA matches it firmly. Clone size appears in some rows only: once, few, many, or a class for an expanded clone.

D: TRBD2; V: TRBV11-3; size: few; J: TRBJ2-1; DNA: TGTGCCAGCAGCTCCCGAGGTAGCGGGTCCTACAATGAGCAGTTCTTC; CDR3: CASSSRGSGSYNEQFF
D: NA; V: TRBV11-2; size: NA; J: TRBJ2-7; DNA: TGTGCCAGCAGCCTAACTTTTAACGGAGCCGAGGGCTACGAGCAGTACTTC; CDR3: CASSLTFNGAEGYEQYF
D: TRBD2; V: TRBV27; size: NA; J: TRBJ2-5; DNA: TGTGCCAGCAGTTCGGGTTCAGCGGGAGGAAGGGAGACCCAGTACTTC; CDR3: CASSSGSAGGRETQYF
D: NA; V: TRBV7-9; size: NA; J: TRBJ1-1; DNA: TGTGCCAGCAGCTTGGTCACTGAAGCTTTCTTT; CDR3: CASSLVTEAFF
D: TRBD1; V: TRBV13; size: NA; J: TRBJ1-6; DNA: TGTGCCAGCAGCTCGACAGGGAATAATTCACCCCTCCACTTT; CDR3: CASSSTGNNSPLHF
D: NA; V: TRBV25-1; size: NA; J: TRBJ2-1; DNA: TGTGCCAGCTCCTGGGATGACAATGAGCAGTTCTTC; CDR3: CASSWDDNEQFF
D: TRBD1; V: TRBV18; size: NA; J: TRBJ1-2; DNA: TGTGCCAGCTCATCAGGACAGGACTATGGCTACACCTTC; CDR3: CASSSGQDYGYTF
D: NA; V: TRBV2; size: NA; J: TRBJ2-7; DNA: TGTGCCAGCAGTGTTGACGGGGGGCTTTACGAGCAGTACTTC; CDR3: CASSVDGGLYEQYF
D: NA; V: TRBV20-1; size: few; J: TRBJ1-2; DNA: TGCAGTGCTAGTAACCACGATAACTATGGCTACACCTTC; CDR3: CSASNHDNYGYTF
D: NA; V: TRBV28; size: once; J: TRBJ2-2; DNA: TGTGCCAGCAGTCTTCGAACCGGGGAGCTGTTTTTT; CDR3: CASSLRTGELFF
D: NA; V: TRBV10-1; size: NA; J: TRBJ1-1; DNA: TGCGCCAGCAGTGAGACAGCGAGGACTGAAGCTTTCTTT; CDR3: CASSETARTEAFF
D: NA; V: TRBV4-2; size: NA; J: TRBJ1-5; DNA: TGTGCCAGCAGCCAAGATGTCAGGGGAGGAGGCAATCAGCCCCAGCATTTT; CDR3: CASSQDVRGGGNQPQHF
D: TRBD1; V: TRBV19; size: NA; J: TRBJ1-2; DNA: TGTGCCAGTAGTCTAGGGACAGGGCGAGGCTACACCTTC; CDR3: CASSLGTGRGYTF
D: NA; V: TRBV19; size: NA; J: TRBJ1-4; DNA: TGTGCCAGTAGTCCCTCTGCAACTAATGAAAAACTGTTTTTT; CDR3: CASSPSATNEKLFF
D: NA; V: TRBV7-6; size: once; J: TRBJ1-1; DNA: TGTGCCAGCAGCTCGTTAGGGCCAGACACTGAAGCTTTCTTT; CDR3: CASSSLGPDTEAFF
D: NA; V: TRBV19; size: NA; J: TRBJ1-5; DNA: TGTGCCAGTAGTATGGGGGTGGGTCAGCCCCAGCATTTT; CDR3: CASSMGVGQPQHF
D: TRBD2; V: TRBV18; size: NA; J: TRBJ2-1; DNA: TGTGCCAGCTCACCTCTCTGGACTAGCGGGAGTCTGAATGAGCAGTTCTTC; CDR3: CASSPLWTSGSLNEQFF
D: NA; V: TRBV28; size: NA; J: TRBJ2-3; DNA: TGTGCCAGCAGTTCCCGGGCAGGGGTCCCAGATACGCAGTATTTT; CDR3: CASSSRAGVPDTQYF
D: NA; V: TRBV20-1; size: NA; J: TRBJ2-3; DNA: TGCAGTGCTAGTCCTGGGACAGATACGCAGTATTTT; CDR3: CSASPGTDTQYF
D: NA; V: TRBV10-3; size: NA; J: TRBJ1-6; DNA: TGTGCCACCGGGGTTGGGGATTCACCCCTCCACTTT; CDR3: CATGVGDSPLHF
D: TRBD1; V: TRBV6-5; size: NA; J: TRBJ1-2; DNA: TGTGCCAGCAGGCGGACAGGGGACGACTATGGCTACACCTTC; CDR3: CASRRTGDDYGYTF
D: NA; V: TRBV2; size: NA; J: TRBJ2-3; DNA: TGTGCCAGCAGGGACAAACAAGGCACAGATACGCAGTATTTT; CDR3: CASRDKQGTDTQYF
D: TRBD1; V: TRBV29-1; size: NA; J: TRBJ1-4; DNA: TGCAGCGCGGGGGACAGGGTCCATGAAAAACTGTTTTTT; CDR3: CSAGDRVHEKLFF
D: TRBD2; V: TRBV27; size: NA; J: TRBJ2-1; DNA: TGTGCCAGCAGACTAGCGGGAGCCTACAATGAGCAGTTCTTC; CDR3: CASRLAGAYNEQFF
D: NA; V: TRBV7-9; size: NA; J: TRBJ2-5; DNA: TGTGCCAGCAGCTTAGCGGGGGCAGAGACCCAGTACTTC; CDR3: CASSLAGAETQYF
D: NA; V: TRBV24-1; size: NA; J: TRBJ2-3; DNA: TGTGCCACCAGTGGGCCCCTTGGCGGCGGGGTTACGCAGTATTTT; CDR3: CATSGPLGGGVTQYF
D: NA; V: TRBV5-1; size: NA; J: TRBJ2-5; DNA: TGCGCCAGCAGCTTGGCGAGGGGGTCCCAAGAGACCCAGTACTTC; CDR3: CASSLARGSQETQYF
D: NA; V: TRBV27; size: NA; J: TRBJ1-5; DNA: TGTGCCAGCAGACGACATGATGGGAATCAGCCCCAGCATTTT; CDR3: CASRRHDGNQPQHF
D: TRBD1; V: TRBV28; size: NA; J: TRBJ2-2; DNA: TGTGCCAGCAGTTCTAGGGGGACAGCGAACACCGGGGAGCTGTTTTTT; CDR3: CASSSRGTANTGELFF